This TCR beta chain was recorded in a study of Tregs in tolerant kidney transplant recipients. Study-wide results and limits: Biological reproducibility was not directly addressed in this study. Activated donor B cell expansion appeared to reveal the most relevant donor-specific TCRbeta repertoire. The small number of patients limits these findings pending further validation.

Using immunoSEQ multiplex PCR, the repertoire was profiled, and TCRdb retains in-frame clones only, with some absent. The table records nearly 50,000 clones, around nine tenths of them present only once. Of note for this clone: The target antigen is unknown.

The nonmyeloablative bone marrow transplants came from related graft donors, with transient mixed chimerism. CD4+CD25+CD127- Tregs, CD4+CD25- non-Tregs, CD4 and CD8 cells were sorted. Trimming at V came to 4 bases and at J to 3 bases, leaving 8 bases not matched to a gene. The CDR3 sequence is 15 residues long. CDR1 SGHTA and CDR2 FQGNSA come from the germline V gene. The clonotype comes from a human patient who received a combined kidney and bone marrow transplant. Some T cells here may be from the graft donor. The V and J genes are TRBV7-2 and TRBJ2-7; TRBD2 aligns across 8 bases. Sequenced here: CD8+ T cells from blood (PBMCs), sampled 12 months after the transplant. As DNA, the CDR3 is TGTGCCAGCAGCTCGTTAGCGGGAAATTTCTACGAGCAGTACTTC. Residues: CASSSLAGNFYEQYF.